The 28 T cell receptor beta chains reported below all come from one sample, sequenced in a study of T cells in Graves' hyperthyroidism and ophthalmopathy. From RNA transcripts, TCR beta CDR3 regions were amplified. First-round RT-PCR of the TCR CDR3 relied on the HTBI primer set. TCRdb processed the multiplex PCR reads anew with MiXCR; each CDR3 protein has one entry. This table has some 340,000 distinct CDR3 sequences, approximately 14% appearing once. Sequencing was done on a sample of blood. The origin of the receptors is a middle-aged woman with Graves' ophthalmopathy.

This clonotype occurred many times. The genes are TRBV6-1 and TRBJ2-3, with 7 bases identical to TRBD2. Losses at the gene ends were 5 bases for V and 0 bases for J; bases not matched to a gene: 14. The CDR3 contains 18 residues. Germline V gene lookup returns CDR1 MNHNS and CDR2 SASEGT. The chain's CDR3 is CASSFWSSGAVSTDTQYF. The CDR3 DNA reads as TGTGCCAGCAGTTTTTGGTCTAGCGGAGCCGTGAGCACAGATACGCAGTATTTT.

The genes are TRBV14 and TRBJ2-3; 10 bases align to TRBD2. This CDR3 has 17 amino acids. CDR1 and CDR2 (germline): SGHDN, FVKESK. The V and J ends lost 0 bases and 5 bases, in that order; junction bases with no gene match: 8. The CDR3: CASSQDLPLAGEDTQYF. Written as DNA, the CDR3 is TGTGCCAGCAGCCAAGACCTCCCCCTAGCGGGAGAAGATACGCAGTATTTT.

The chain employs TRBV3-1 and TRBJ1-1; maybe TRBD1 (5 bases). V was pared by 4 bases and J by 8 bases, with 17 bases between. The germline CDR1 and CDR2 sequences are LGHDT and YNNKEL (reference sequence). There are 14 residues in the CDR3. The CDR3 spells CASSLSLVGTEAFF. CDR3 bases: TGTGCCAGCAGCCTTTCTCTAGTTGGGACCGAAGCTTTCTTT.

The CDR3 nucleotides are TGCGCCAGCAGTGAGCAGGCAGGGGCCGGGGAGCTGTTTTTT. It specifies CASSEQAGAGELFF. The chain has TRBV10-2 and TRBJ2-2; a possible D gene is TRBD1 (6 bases). The V gene lost 2 bases and the J gene lost 6 bases, with 10 bases spanning the gap. CDR1 is WSHSY and CDR2 is SAAADI in the germline V gene. The CDR3 is made up of 14 amino acids.

This clonotype came up many times. The rearrangement uses TRBV2 and TRBJ2-7, with no clear D. Germline-derived CDR1 and CDR2 are SNHLY and FYNNEI. This CDR3 comprises 16 residues. Trimming removed 0 bases at V and 2 bases at J, with 14 bases between. CDR3 protein: CASSEASPARPYEQYF. The CDR3 region has the DNA TGTGCCAGCAGTGAAGCGTCGCCCGCCAGGCCCTACGAGCAGTACTTC.

The chain carries TRBV5-1 and TRBJ1-1; TRBD1 matches at 7 bases. The CDR3 runs to 14 residues. Germline CDR1 and CDR2: SGHRS and YFSETQ. J lost 11 bases, V lost 4 bases, and 14 bases had no gene match. DNA of the CDR3: TGCGCCAGCAGCGGAGAGTACAGGGGATTAGAGGCTTTCTTT. This encodes CASSGEYRGLEAFF. The full variable domain, with the rest looked up from reference TRBV5-1 and TRBJ1-1, is KAGVTQTPRYLIKTRGQQVTLSCSPISGHRSVSWYQQTPGQGLQFLFEYFSETQRNKGNFPGRFSGRQFSNSRSEMNVSTLELGDSALYLCASSGEYRGLEAFFGQGTRLTVV.

This clonotype showed up many times. The chain links TRBV12-3 or TRBV12-4 to TRBJ2-5; TRBD2 matches at 7 bases. The CDR3 has 14 amino acids. Losses at the gene ends were 6 bases for V and 4 bases for J; bases not matched to a gene: 8. The CDR3 is CASSPPGRAETQYF. The DNA for the CDR3 is TGTGCCAGCAGCCCGCCAGGGAGGGCAGAGACCCAGTACTTC.

This rearrangement joins TRBV20-1 to TRBJ1-5, with no clear D. The CDR3 totals 15 residues. The V gene's germline CDR1 is DFQATT and CDR2 SNEGSKA (reference sequence). The V gene lost 0 bases and the J gene lost 0 bases, with 9 bases spanning the gap. The CDR3 coding sequence is TGCAGTGCTAGAGAAATGGGCTATAGCAATCAGCCCCAGCATTTT. Translating gives CSAREMGYSNQPQHF.

This clonotype was detected ten times or more. The chain couples TRBV12-3 or TRBV12-4 to TRBJ1-5; 8 bases match TRBD1. The trim removed 5 bases at V and 6 bases at J, leaving 9 bases unmatched. The CDR3 length is 15 residues. The DNA for the CDR3 is TGTGCCAGCAGTCCCCTGGGCAGGGGGCTTCAGCCCCAGCATTTT. Protein: CASSPLGRGLQPQHF.

This clonotype was seen many times. The V gene is TRBV2, the J gene TRBJ2-5, with a possible D match to TRBD2 (6 bases). This CDR3 contains 14 residues. Germline CDR1 and CDR2: SNHLY and FYNNEI. Trimming pared 8 bases from V and 1 base from J, leaving 14 bases between. DNA of the CDR3: TGTGCCAGCGCGACTAGGAGTTTCCAAGAGACCCAGTACTTC. It codes for CASATRSFQETQYF.

This clonotype was seen many times. The CDR3 reads CSARPRTGTEAFF. Here the CDR3 DNA reads TGCAGTGCCCGACCCAGGACGGGGACTGAAGCTTTCTTT. The chain links TRBV20-1 to TRBJ1-1; D is undetermined. V lost 6 bases to trimming and J lost 5 bases, with 16 bases between them. CDR3 length: 13 residues. The germline V gene has CDR1 DFQATT and CDR2 SNEGSKA (reference sequence).

This clonotype was counted at least ten times. V usage is TRBV7-9 and J usage is TRBJ1-1; D might be TRBD1 (6 bases). The V end lost 5 bases, the J end lost 1 base, and 20 bases lay between the germline ends. This CDR3 comprises 17 residues. Germline CDR1 is SEHNR and CDR2 is FQNEAQ (reference sequence). The CDR3 DNA reads as TGTGCCAGCAGCCCAAGGGGGGTGAGTACGTCGAACACTGAAGCTTTCTTT. Translated: CASSPRGVSTSNTEAFF.

This clonotype was detected ten times or more. The V gene is TRBV7-2, the J gene TRBJ2-5, with TRBD2 identical over 10 bases. J gave up 6 bases and V 0 bases, and 4 bases lay outside the gene matches. The germline V gene encodes CDR1 SGHTA and CDR2 FQGNSA. The CDR3 covers 15 residues. The CDR3 region has the DNA TGTGCCAGCAGCTTAGCTAGCGGGGGGATAAAGACCCAGTACTTC. The encoded protein is CASSLASGGIKTQYF.

This chain joins TRBV7-9 and TRBJ1-4; 7 positions match TRBD1. Per the germline V gene, CDR1 is SEHNR and CDR2 is FQNEAQ (reference sequence). CDR3 length: 15 residues. Trimming at V came to 3 bases and at J to 8 bases, leaving 9 bases not matched to a gene. CDR3 in amino acids: CASSFAQGRLEKLFF. The DNA for the CDR3 is TGTGCCAGCAGCTTCGCACAGGGGAGGTTGGAAAAACTGTTTTTT.

DNA for the CDR3: TGTGCCAGCAGCGTCGGGACTGCGAACACCGGGGAGCTGTTTTTT. It translates to CASSVGTANTGELFF. The chain is built from TRBV11-2 and TRBJ2-2, with a weak D call TRBD2 (6 bases). V was shortened by 5 bases and J by 0 bases, with 10 bases between the two germline ends. Germline V CDR1 and CDR2: SGHAT, FQNNGV. The CDR3 length is 15 residues.

The rearrangement uses TRBV7-9 and TRBJ2-2, with D perhaps assigned TRBD1 or TRBD2 (6 bases each). The CDR3 length is 14 residues. V was trimmed by 5 bases and J by 2 bases, leaving 9 bases between them. Germline V gives CDR1 SEHNR, CDR2 FQNEAQ (reference sequence). The CDR3, as DNA: TGTGCCAGCAGCAGGGGGGAAAACACCGGGGAGCTGTTTTTT. Residues: CASSRGENTGELFF.

This clonotype was counted only a few times. The V and J genes are TRBV19 and TRBJ2-2, with D possibly being TRBD1 (6 bases). Trimming stripped 7 bases from V and 4 bases from J, with 13 bases between. The germline V gene has CDR1 LNHDA and CDR2 SQIVND (reference sequence). The CDR3 spans 14 residues. The CDR3 here is CASTGPRGTGELFF. The CDR3 bases are TGTGCCAGTACGGGGCCCAGGGGCACCGGGGAGCTGTTTTTT. Full variable domain (rest looked up from reference TRBV19 and TRBJ2-2): DGGITQSPKYLFRKEGQNVTLSCEQNLNHDAMYWYRQDPGQGLRLIYYSQIVNDFQKGDIAEGYSVSREKKESFPLTVTSAQKNPTAFYLCASTGPRGTGELFFGEGSRLTVL.

This chain uses TRBV6-1 with TRBJ1-4; D perhaps matches TRBD1 (6 bases). Deletions cut 6 bases from V and 3 bases from J, with 20 bases between. The CDR3 extends over 17 amino acids. Germline loops: CDR1 MNHNS, CDR2 SASEGT. CDR3 residues: CASSPGSGHDSNEKLFF. CDR3 in DNA: TGTGCCAGCAGCCCCGGGTCGGGACACGATTCTAATGAAAAACTGTTTTTT.

This clonotype was seen at least ten times. The chain recombines TRBV20-1 with TRBJ2-3, with a possible D match to TRBD2 (6 bases). The CDR3 is 16 amino acids. V lost 3 bases and J 0 bases, leaving 16 bases between the germline ends. Germline loops: CDR1 DFQATT, CDR2 SNEGSKA (reference sequence). The CDR3 DNA reads TGCAGTGCTAGCATCATAGGAGGGGCTAGCACAGATACGCAGTATTTT. It encodes CSASIIGGASTDTQYF.

This clonotype came up many times. The V and J genes are TRBV6-1 and TRBJ1-1, with 9 bases matching TRBD1. Germline lookup yields CDR1 MNHNS and CDR2 SASEGT. V dropped 5 bases and J dropped 7; count of bases not matched to a gene: 14. The CDR3 covers 16 residues. The CDR3 DNA is TGTGCCAGCAGTACAAATCATCAAACAGGGGGCGGTGAAGCTTTCTTT. This sequence encodes CASSTNHQTGGGEAFF.

This clonotype was counted only a few times. This sequence joins TRBV3-1 and TRBJ1-1, with D perhaps TRBD1 (5 bases). The V gene lost 2 bases and the J gene lost 4 bases, with 11 bases spanning the gap. Germline assignment: CDR1 LGHDT and CDR2 YNNKEL (reference sequence). This CDR3 has 14 residues. The CDR3 loop reads CASSQRQGVTEAFF. The CDR3 DNA follows: TGTGCCAGCAGCCAAAGGCAGGGCGTCACTGAAGCTTTCTTT. Looking up the rest from reference TRBV3-1 and TRBJ1-1 gives the full variable domain: DTAVSQTPKYLVTQMGNDKSIKCEQNLGHDTMYWYKQDSKKFLKIMFSYNNKELIINETVPNRFSPKSPDKAHLNLHINSLELGDSAVYFCASSQRQGVTEAFFGQGTRLTVV.

This clonotype appeared a few times. The chain is built from TRBV5-1 and TRBJ1-6; 8 bases are shared with TRBD1. The V gene end was trimmed by 4 bases and the J gene end by 13 bases; junction bases not matched to a gene: 16. This CDR3 is built from 16 residues. CDR1 is SGHRS and CDR2 is YFSETQ in the germline V gene. The CDR3 DNA reads TGCGCCAGCAGCACATCCCCGGGACAGGTGTCTTATCCCCTCCACTTT. Translated, it gives CASSTSPGQVSYPLHF.

This clonotype was detected a few times. The chain joins TRBV5-1 to TRBJ1-4; TRBD1 matches 9 bases. The ends lost 3 bases at V and 7 bases at J; junction bases unmatched: 19. The CDR3 sequence is 19 residues long. CDR1 SGHRS and CDR2 YFSETQ come from the germline V gene. CDR3 loop: CASSSGWGTGFSPREKLFF. The CDR3 DNA sequence: TGCGCCAGCAGCTCGGGCTGGGGGACAGGGTTCTCGCCCCGTGAAAAACTGTTTTTT.

The chain couples TRBV27 to TRBJ2-5; 8 bases line up with TRBD2. The CDR3 contains 14 residues. CDR1 is MNHEY and CDR2 is SMNVEV in the germline V gene (reference sequence). J gave up 3 bases and V 5 bases, and 5 bases lay outside the gene matches. CDR3 sequence reads: CASSLSGNEETQYF. CDR3 nucleotide sequence: TGTGCCAGCAGTCTTAGCGGGAACGAAGAGACCCAGTACTTC.

This clonotype has a count of ten or more. This rearrangement joins TRBV9 to TRBJ2-1; D ambiguous. The length of the CDR3 is 13 residues. CDR1 and CDR2 from the germline V gene are SGDLS and YYNGEE. Trimming removed 0 bases from V and 5 bases from J, with 6 bases in between. As DNA, the CDR3 is TGTGCCAGCAGCGTAGGGGGTAACAATGAGCAGTTCTTC. It is translated as CASSVGGNNEQFF.

V is TRBV27 and J is TRBJ2-5; 10 bases match TRBD1. The germline CDR1 and CDR2 sequences are MNHEY and SMNVEV (reference sequence). Trimming took 4 bases from V and 1 from J; bases not matched to a gene: 3. The CDR3 length is 15 residues. In DNA form, the CDR3 reads TGTGCCAGCAGTTGGACAGGGGGGACCCAAGAGACCCAGTACTTC. It translates to CASSWTGGTQETQYF.

This sequence joins TRBV7-2 and TRBJ2-7; 11 nucleotides agree with TRBD2. Germline-derived CDR1 and CDR2 are SGHTA and FQGNSA. The CDR3 length is 17 residues. Germline trimming cut 5 bases from V and 2 bases from J; bases unmatched to any gene: 11. The chain's CDR3 is CASSPYLGTSGPYEQYF. In DNA, the CDR3 is TGTGCCAGCAGCCCCTATCTAGGGACTAGCGGACCCTACGAGCAGTACTTC.

The J gene is TRBJ2-3, the V gene TRBV5-1; 11 bases are a match to TRBD2. Germline V gene sequence: CDR1 SGHRS, CDR2 YFSETQ. This CDR3 is 15 amino acids long. The trim removed 2 bases at V and 4 bases at J, leaving 3 bases unmatched. The CDR3 nucleotides read TGCGCCAGCAGCTTCGGGACTAGCGGCGCAGATACGCAGTATTTT. It specifies CASSFGTSGADTQYF.